The clone carrying this T cell receptor (beta chain) was recorded at least ten times. Alpha and beta chains were covered, as first-strand cDNA relied on TRAV- and TRBV-specific primers. With a constant-region primer and a V-primer adapter, TCRs were subjected to about 20 PCR cycles of amplification. TCRdb re-derived calls from the reads in MiXCR, one entry per CDR3 protein. The top ten clones hold roughly 6% of a sample with 55,000 to 70,000 distinct CDR3 sequences, under 30% of them seen once. Time point of the sample: before trial treatment. The donors, trial participants, received nivolumab, ipilimumab, aspirin, low-dose cyclophosphamide and low-dose radiotherapy. The V gene's germline CDR1 is MDHEN and CDR2 SYDVKM. The CDR3 loop spans 14 amino acids. The germline V and J ends were trimmed by 3 bases and 5 bases, with 13 bases remaining between them. This sample stems from a study of low-dose radiotherapy and immunotherapy resistance in tumors. Study details: Those assigned to Cohort 2 were treated with 1 Gy per fraction every two weeks (13 Gy in total over 26 weeks). Patients were treated with intravenous nivolumab at 240 mg every two weeks and were also dosed with ipilimumab at 1 mg/kg every six weeks. Intravenous cyclophosphamide at 200 mg/m2 preceded radiation and immunotherapy by one day, every two weeks.

This sample comprised PBMCs, obtained before treatment. The origin of this receptor is a male donor with prostate cancer. The gene calls are TRBV28 and TRBJ1-1; a weak D match, TRBD1 (5 bases). For the CDR3, the DNA is TGTGCCAGCAGTTTCGCGGGGGGAGGGACTGAAGCTTTCTTT. As protein: CASSFAGGGTEAFF.